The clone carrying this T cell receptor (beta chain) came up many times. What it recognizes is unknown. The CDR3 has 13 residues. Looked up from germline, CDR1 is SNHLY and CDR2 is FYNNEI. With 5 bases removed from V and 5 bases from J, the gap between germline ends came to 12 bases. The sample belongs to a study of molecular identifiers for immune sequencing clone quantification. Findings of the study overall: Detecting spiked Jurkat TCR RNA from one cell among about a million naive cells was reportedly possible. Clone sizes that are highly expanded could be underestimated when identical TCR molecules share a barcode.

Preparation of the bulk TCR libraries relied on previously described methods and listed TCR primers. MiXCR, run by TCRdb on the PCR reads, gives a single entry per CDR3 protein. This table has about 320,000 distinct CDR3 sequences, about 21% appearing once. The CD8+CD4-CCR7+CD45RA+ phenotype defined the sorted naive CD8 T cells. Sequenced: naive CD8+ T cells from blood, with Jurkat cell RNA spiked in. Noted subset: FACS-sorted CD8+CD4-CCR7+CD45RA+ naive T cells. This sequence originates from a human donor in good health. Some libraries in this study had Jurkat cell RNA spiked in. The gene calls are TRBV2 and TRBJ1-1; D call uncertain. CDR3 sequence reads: CASSKPLETEAFF. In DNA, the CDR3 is TGTGCCAGCAGTAAACCTCTGGAAACTGAAGCTTTCTTT.